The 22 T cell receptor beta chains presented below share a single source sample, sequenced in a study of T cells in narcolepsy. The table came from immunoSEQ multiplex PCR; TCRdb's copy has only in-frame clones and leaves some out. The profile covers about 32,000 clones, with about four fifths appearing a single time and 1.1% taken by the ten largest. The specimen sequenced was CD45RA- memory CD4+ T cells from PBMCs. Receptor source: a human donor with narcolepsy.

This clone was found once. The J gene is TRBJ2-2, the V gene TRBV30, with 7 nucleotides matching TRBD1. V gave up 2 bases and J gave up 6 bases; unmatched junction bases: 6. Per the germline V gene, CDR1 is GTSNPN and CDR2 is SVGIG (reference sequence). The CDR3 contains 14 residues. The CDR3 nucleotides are TGTGCCTGGAGTCGGCAGGGGGTGGCCGGGGAGCTGTTTTTT. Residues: CAWSRQGVAGELFF. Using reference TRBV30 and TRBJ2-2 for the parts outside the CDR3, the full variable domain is SQTIHQWPATLVQPVGSPLSLECTVEGTSNPNLYWYRQAAGRGLQLLFYSVGIGQISSEVPQNLSASRPQDRQFILSSKKLLLSDSGFYLCAWSRQGVAGELFFGEGSRLTVL.

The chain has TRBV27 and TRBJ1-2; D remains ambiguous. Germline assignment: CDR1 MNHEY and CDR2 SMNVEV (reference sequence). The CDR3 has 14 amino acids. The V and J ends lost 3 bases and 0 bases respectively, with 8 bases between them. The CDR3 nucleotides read TGTGCCAGCAGTTTTCGGGCCACTAACTATGGCTACACCTTC. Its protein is CASSFRATNYGYTF.

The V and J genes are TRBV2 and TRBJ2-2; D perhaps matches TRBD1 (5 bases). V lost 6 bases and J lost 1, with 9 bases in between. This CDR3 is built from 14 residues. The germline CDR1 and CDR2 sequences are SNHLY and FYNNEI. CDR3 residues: CASRQVVNTGELFF. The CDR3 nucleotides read TGTGCCAGCAGACAGGTGGTGAACACCGGGGAGCTGTTTTTT.

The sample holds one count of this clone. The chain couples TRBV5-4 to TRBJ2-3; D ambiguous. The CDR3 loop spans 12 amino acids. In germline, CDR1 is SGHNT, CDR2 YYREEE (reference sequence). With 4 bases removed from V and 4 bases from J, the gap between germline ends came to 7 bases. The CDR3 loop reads CASSHLADTQYF. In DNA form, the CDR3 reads TGTGCCAGCAGCCATCTTGCAGATACGCAGTATTTT.

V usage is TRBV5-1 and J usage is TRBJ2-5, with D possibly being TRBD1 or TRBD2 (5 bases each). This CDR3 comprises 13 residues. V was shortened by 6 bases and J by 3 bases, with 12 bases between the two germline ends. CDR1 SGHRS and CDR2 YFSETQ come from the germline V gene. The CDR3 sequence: CASNTVGEETQYF. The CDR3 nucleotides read TGCGCCAGCAATACAGTGGGGGAAGAGACCCAGTACTTC.

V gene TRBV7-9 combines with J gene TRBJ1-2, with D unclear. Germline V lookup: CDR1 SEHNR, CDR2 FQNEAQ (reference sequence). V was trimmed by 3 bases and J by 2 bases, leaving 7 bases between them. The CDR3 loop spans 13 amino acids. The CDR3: CASSLQINYGYTF. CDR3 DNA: TGTGCCAGCAGCTTGCAGATAAACTATGGCTACACCTTC.

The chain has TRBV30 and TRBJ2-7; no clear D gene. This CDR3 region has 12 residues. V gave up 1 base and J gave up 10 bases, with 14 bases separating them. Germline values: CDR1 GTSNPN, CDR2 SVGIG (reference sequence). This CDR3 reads CAWSARLWIQYF. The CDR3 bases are TGTGCCTGGAGTGCTCGGTTGTGGATCCAGTACTTC.

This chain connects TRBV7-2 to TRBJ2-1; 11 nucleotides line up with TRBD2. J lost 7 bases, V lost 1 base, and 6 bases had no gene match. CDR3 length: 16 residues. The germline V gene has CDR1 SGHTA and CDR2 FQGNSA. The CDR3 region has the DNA TGTGCCAGCAGCTTAGGTAGCGGGAGGGCCAGGAATGAGCAGTTCTTC. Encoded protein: CASSLGSGRARNEQFF.

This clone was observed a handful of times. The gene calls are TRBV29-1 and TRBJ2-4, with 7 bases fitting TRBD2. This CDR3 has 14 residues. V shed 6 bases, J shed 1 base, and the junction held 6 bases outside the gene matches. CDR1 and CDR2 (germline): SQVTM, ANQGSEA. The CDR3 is CSVAHGGAKNIQYF. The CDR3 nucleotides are TGCAGCGTGGCCCACGGGGGGGCCAAAAACATTCAGTACTTC.

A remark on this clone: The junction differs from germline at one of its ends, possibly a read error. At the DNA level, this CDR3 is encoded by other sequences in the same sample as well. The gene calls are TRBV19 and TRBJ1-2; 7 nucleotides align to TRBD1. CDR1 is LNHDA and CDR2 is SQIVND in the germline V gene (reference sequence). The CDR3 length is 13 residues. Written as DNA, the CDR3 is TGTGCCAGTAGTAAGGACAGGACGGATGGCTACACCTTT. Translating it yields CASSKDRTDGYTF.

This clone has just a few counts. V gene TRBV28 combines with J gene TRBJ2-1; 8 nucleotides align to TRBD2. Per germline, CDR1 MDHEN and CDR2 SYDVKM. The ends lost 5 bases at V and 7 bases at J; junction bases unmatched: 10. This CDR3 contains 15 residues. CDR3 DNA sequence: TGTGCCAGCAGTCTACTCCGACTAGCGCGAAATGAGCAGTTCTTC. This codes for CASSLLRLARNEQFF. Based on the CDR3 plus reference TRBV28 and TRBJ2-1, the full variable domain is DVKVTQSSRYLVKRTGEKVFLECVQDMDHENMFWYRQDPGLGLRLIYFSYDVKMKEKGDIPEGYSVSREKKERFSLILESASTNQTSMYLCASSLLRLARNEQFFGPGTRLTVL.

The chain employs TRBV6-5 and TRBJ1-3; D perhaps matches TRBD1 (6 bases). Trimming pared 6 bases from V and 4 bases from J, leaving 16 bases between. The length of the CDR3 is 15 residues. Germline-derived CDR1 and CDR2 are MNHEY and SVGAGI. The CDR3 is CASSRKTGVGNTIYF. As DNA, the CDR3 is TGTGCCAGCAGCCGGAAGACAGGTGTGGGAAACACCATATATTTT.

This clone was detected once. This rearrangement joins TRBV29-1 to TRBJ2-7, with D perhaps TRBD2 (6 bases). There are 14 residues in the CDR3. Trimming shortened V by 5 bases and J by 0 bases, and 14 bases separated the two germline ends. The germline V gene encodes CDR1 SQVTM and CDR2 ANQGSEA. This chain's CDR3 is CSVKRDSSSYEQYF. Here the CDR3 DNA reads TGCAGCGTTAAAAGGGACTCTAGCTCCTACGAGCAGTACTTC.

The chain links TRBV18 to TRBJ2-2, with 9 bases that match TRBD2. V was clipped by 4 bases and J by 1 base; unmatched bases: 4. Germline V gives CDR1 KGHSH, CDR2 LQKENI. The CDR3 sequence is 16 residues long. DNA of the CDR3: TGTGCCAGCTCACTCCGTAGCGGGAGGAACACCGGGGAGCTGTTTTTT. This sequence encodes CASSLRSGRNTGELFF.

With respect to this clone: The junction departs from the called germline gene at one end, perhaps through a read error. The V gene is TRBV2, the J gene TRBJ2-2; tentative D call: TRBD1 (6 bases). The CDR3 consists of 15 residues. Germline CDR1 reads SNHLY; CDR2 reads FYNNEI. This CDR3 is CAGSEIGGNTGELFF. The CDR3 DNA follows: TGTGCCGGCAGTGAAATAGGGGGGAACACCGGGGAGCTGTTTTTT.

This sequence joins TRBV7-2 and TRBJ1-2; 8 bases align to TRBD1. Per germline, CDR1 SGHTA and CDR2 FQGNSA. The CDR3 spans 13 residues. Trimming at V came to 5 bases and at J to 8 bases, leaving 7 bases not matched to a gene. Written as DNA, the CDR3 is TGTGCCAGCAGCCCGGACAGGGTGCGAGGCTACACCTTC. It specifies CASSPDRVRGYTF.

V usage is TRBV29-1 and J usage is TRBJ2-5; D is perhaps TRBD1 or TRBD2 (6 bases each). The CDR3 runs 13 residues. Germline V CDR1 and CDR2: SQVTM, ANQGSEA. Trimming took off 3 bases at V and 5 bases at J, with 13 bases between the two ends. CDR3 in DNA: TGCAGCGTTGACTGGGGGGCAGGGGAGACCCAGTACTTC. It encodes CSVDWGAGETQYF.

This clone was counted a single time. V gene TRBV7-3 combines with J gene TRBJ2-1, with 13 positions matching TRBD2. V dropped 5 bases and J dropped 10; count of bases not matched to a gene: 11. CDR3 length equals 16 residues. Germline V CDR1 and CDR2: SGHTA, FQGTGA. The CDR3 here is CASSPLPGLAGTEQFF. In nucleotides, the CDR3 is TGTGCCAGCAGCCCTCTACCGGGACTAGCGGGGACCGAGCAGTTCTTC.

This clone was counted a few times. The CDR3 reads CASRDSYLLSTEAFF. The CDR3 DNA reads TGTGCCAGCAGGGACAGTTACCTACTATCCACTGAAGCTTTCTTT. This chain links TRBV2 with TRBJ1-1; weak D call: TRBD1 (6 bases). The ends were cut back, 6 bases at V and 4 bases at J, with 18 bases in the middle. CDR3 length: 15 amino acids. Germline values: CDR1 SNHLY, CDR2 FYNNEI.

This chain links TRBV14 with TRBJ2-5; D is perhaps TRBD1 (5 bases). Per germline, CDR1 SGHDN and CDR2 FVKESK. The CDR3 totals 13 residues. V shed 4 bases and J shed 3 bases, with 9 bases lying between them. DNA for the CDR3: TGTGCCAGCAGCCCGCGGACAAAAGAGACCCAGTACTTC. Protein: CASSPRTKETQYF. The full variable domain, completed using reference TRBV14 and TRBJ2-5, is EAGVTQFPSHSVIEKGQTVTLRCDPISGHDNLYWYRRVMGKEIKFLLHFVKESKQDESGMPNNRFLAERTGGTYSTLKVQPAELEDSGVYFCASSPRTKETQYFGPGTRLLVL.

For the CDR3, the DNA is TGTGCCAGCAGCTCCATTAACAGGGTACCGACTAATGAAAAACTGTTTTTT. Protein: CASSSINRVPTNEKLFF. This chain links TRBV11-2 with TRBJ1-4; a weak D match, TRBD1 (6 bases). The CDR3 is made up of 17 amino acids. Per germline, CDR1 SGHAT and CDR2 FQNNGV. V was trimmed by 4 bases and J by 2 bases, leaving 17 bases between them.

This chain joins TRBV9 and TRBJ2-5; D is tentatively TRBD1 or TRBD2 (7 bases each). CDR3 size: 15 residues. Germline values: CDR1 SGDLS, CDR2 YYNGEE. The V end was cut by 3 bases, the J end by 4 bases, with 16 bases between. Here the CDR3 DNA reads TGTGCCAGCAGCGCTTCGCAGGGGGAGGGAGAGACCCAGTACTTC. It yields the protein CASSASQGEGETQYF.